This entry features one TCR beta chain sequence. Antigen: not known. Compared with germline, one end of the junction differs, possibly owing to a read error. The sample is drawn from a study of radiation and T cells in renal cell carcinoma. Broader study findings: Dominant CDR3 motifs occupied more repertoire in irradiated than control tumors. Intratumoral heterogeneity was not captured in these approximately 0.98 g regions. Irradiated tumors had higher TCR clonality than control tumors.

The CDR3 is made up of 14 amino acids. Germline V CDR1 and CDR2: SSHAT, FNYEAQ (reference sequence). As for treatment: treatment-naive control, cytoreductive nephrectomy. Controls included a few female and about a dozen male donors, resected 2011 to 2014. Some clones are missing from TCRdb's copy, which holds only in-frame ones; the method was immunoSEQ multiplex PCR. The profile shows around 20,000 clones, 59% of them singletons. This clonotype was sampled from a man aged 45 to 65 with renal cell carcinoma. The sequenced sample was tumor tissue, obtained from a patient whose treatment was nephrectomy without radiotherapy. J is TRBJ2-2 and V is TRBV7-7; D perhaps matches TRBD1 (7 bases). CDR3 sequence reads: CASSLEGATGELFF. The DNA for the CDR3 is TGTGCTAGCAGCTTGGAGGGGGCCACCGGGGAGCTGTTTTTT.